This section outlines one T cell receptor beta chain sequence together with its context. Its antigen is currently unknown. The use of a sample-barcoded 5' primer and a J-beta primer mix characterized a second PCR of 7 to 11 cycles. All cDNA molecules were each tagged by a template-switch adaptor with 12 random nucleotides. TCRdb called the 5' RACE reads again in MiXCR, with one record for every CDR3 protein. The sample yields about 940,000 distinct CDR3 sequences, about 48% seen once. Per-sample PBMC isolation yielded at least 6.5 million cells. This specimen belongs to a study of blood T cells in healthy people across ages. Notes on the study in general: TCR beta diversity correlated strongly with naive T cell percentage.

CDR3 length equals 13 residues. Trimming stripped 3 bases from V and 5 bases from J, with 10 bases between. Germline V gene lookup returns CDR1 MNHEY and CDR2 SMNVEV (reference sequence). The sequenced sample consisted of blood. The chain combines TRBV27 with TRBJ1-1; D perhaps matches TRBD1 (5 bases). The source of this sequence is a young man in good health. CDR3 nucleotides: TGTGCCAGCAGTTTCCAGGGCTTAACTGAAGCTTTCTTT. Translated: CASSFQGLTEAFF.